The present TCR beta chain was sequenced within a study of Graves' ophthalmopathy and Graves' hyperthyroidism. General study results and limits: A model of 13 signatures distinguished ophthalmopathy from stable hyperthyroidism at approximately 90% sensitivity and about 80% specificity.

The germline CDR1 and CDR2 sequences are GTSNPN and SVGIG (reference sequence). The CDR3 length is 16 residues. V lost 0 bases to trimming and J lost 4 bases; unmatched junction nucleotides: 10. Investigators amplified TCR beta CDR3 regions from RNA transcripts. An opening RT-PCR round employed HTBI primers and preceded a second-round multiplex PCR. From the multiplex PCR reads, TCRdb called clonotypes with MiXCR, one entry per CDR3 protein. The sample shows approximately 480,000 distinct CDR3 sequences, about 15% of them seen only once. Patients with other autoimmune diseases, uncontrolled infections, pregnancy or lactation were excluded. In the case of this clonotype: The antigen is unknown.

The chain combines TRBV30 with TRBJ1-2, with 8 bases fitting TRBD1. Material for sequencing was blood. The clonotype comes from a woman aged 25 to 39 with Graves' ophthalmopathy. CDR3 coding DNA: TGTGCCTGGAGTGTAATGGCAGGGGGCTCTGGCTATGGCTACACCTTC. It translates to CAWSVMAGGSGYGYTF. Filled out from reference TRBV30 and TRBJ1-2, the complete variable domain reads SQTIHQWPATLVQPVGSPLSLECTVEGTSNPNLYWYRQAAGRGLQLLFYSVGIGQISSEVPQNLSASRPQDRQFILSSKKLLLSDSGFYLCAWSVMAGGSGYGYTFGSGTRLTVV.